Detailed here is one TCR beta chain. Its antigen is currently unknown. The source of the sample is a study of OX40 agonist ivuxolimab in advanced cancers. Overall study findings and caveats: There were, on average, more expanded clones in CD8+ T cells than in CD4+.

The CDR3 is 15 amino acids. Germline V lookup: CDR1 SGHNT, CDR2 YYREEE (reference sequence). Trimming removed 4 bases at V and 1 base at J, with 14 bases between. Generated by immunoSEQ multiplex PCR, the TCRdb table keeps only in-frame clones and is missing some. The data hold around 94,000 clones, with approximately 92% observed a single time. The sequence derives from an adult with an advanced solid tumor such as melanoma, head and neck, liver or kidney cancer. Specimen: CD4+ or CD8+ T cells sorted from blood, collected in a trial of the OX40 agonist ivuxolimab. The rearrangement links TRBV5-4 to TRBJ1-2; a weak D match, TRBD1 (5 bases). This chain's CDR3 is CASSPRTPSNYGYTF. The CDR3 DNA reads TGTGCCAGCAGCCCTCGGACACCCAGTAACTATGGCTACACCTTC.